Described below is a single TCR beta chain sequence and its context. This CDR3 contains 16 residues. Germline CDR1 reads KGHSH; CDR2 reads LQKENI. The ends lost 0 bases at V and 9 bases at J; junction bases unmatched: 9. This sample stems from a study of blood T cell repertoires in COVID-19. Clones were read by immunoSEQ multiplex PCR, and TCRdb kept only the in-frame ones, dropping some. The sample includes 150,000 to 200,000 clones, approximately 82% of them seen just once. The V call is TRBV18, the J call TRBJ2-1, with TRBD2 identical over 9 bases. The sample consisted of peripheral blood. This clonotype was sampled from an elderly woman with acute or convalescent COVID-19. CDR3 protein: CASSPPRTSEGSEQFF. CDR3 bases: TGTGCCAGCTCACCACCGAGGACTAGCGAGGGAAGTGAGCAGTTCTTC.